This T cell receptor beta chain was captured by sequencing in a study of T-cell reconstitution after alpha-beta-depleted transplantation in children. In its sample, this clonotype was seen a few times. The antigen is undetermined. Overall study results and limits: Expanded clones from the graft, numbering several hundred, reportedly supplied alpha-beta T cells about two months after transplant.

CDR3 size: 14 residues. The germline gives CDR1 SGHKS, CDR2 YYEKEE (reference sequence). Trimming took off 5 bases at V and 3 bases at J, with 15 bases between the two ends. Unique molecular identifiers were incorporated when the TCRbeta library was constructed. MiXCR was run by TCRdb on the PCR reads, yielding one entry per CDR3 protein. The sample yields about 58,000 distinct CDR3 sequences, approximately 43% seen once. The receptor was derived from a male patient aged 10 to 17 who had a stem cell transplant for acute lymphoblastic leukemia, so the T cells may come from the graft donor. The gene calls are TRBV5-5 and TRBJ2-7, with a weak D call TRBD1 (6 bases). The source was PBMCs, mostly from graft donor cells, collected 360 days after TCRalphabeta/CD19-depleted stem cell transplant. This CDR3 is CASSLQGLYYEQYF. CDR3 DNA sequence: TGTGCCAGCAGTTTGCAGGGGCTTTACTACGAGCAGTACTTC.